This T cell receptor beta chain is from a study of cytomegalovirus exposure and HLA in healthy donors. General observations from the study: Researchers reported from a later analysis that most CMV-associated TCR beta chains appeared HLA-restricted. Donors belonging to an Asian-associated ancestry cluster reportedly showed fewer N-insertions in productive TCRs than the approximately 690-donor mean, according to what a later analysis found. As a later analysis showed, several of the most significant clusters appeared to be linked to common viral pathogens.

This PCR relied on a set of 60 Vbeta primers and 13 Jbeta primers. TCRdb's copy holds only in-frame clones and misses some; the assay was immunoSEQ multiplex PCR. The table shows some 170,000 clones, with roughly 80% occurring only once. As for this clone: The antigen remains undetermined.

V lost 2 bases to trimming and J lost 16 bases, with 18 bases between them. Germline-derived CDR1 and CDR2 are MNHNS and SASEGT. The CDR3 loop spans 14 amino acids. The TCR sequence derives from a woman aged 18-35 years in good health and CMV-seropositive. Specimen: PBMCs. This chain uses TRBV6-1 with TRBJ1-6, with a tentative D call TRBD1 (5 bases). The DNA of the CDR3 is TGTGCCAGCAGTGAAACCTGGCTCAGGGTATCTCTCCACTTT. Its translation is CASSETWLRVSLHF.